This T cell receptor beta chain was retrieved from a study of T-cell memory formation after mild COVID-19. Study at large: Clustering of TCRs was largely donor specific.

This clonotype was counted many times. The antigen is unknown. Using constant-segment primers, 5'RACE produced TCR alpha and TCR beta cDNA libraries carrying sample barcodes and UMIs. Using its own MiXCR run on the 5' RACE reads, TCRdb lists one record per CDR3 protein. The data hold more than 450,000 distinct CDR3 sequences, with approximately 19% observed a single time. CDR3 length equals 13 residues. With 5 bases clipped from V and 3 bases from J, the junction kept 4 bases outside the gene matches. Study-wide results and limits: Pre-infection memory harbored some responding clones, suggesting cross-reactive memory joined.

The rearrangement joins TRBV12-3 or TRBV12-4 to TRBJ2-7; 7 positions agree with TRBD1. What was sequenced was PBMCs or a T cell subset sorted from them (not recorded which). The sequence came from an adult woman who had mild COVID-19 (a few samples of this study predate the infection). Cell type and time point are not known. CDR3 nucleotides: TGTGCCAGCAGTGTGGGGACAGTCTACGAGCAGTACTTC. The encoded protein is CASSVGTVYEQYF.